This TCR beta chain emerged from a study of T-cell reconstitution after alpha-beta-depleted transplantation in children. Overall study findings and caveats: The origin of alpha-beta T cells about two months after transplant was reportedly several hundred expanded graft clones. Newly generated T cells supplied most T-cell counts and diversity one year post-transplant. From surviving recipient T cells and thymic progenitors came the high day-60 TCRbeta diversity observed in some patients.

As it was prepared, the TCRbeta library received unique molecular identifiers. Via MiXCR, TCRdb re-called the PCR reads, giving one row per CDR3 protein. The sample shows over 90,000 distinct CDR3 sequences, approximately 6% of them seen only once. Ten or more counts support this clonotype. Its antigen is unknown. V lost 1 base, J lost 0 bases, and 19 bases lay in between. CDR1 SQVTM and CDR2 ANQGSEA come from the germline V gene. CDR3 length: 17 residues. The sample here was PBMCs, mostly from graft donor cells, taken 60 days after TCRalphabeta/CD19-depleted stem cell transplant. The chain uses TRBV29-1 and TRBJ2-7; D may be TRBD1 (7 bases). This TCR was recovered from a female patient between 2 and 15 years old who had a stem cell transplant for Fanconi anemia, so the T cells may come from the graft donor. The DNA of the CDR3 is TGCAGCGTTGAAGGTTTATCGGGAGACAGGGCCTCCTACGAGCAGTACTTC. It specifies CSVEGLSGDRASYEQYF.